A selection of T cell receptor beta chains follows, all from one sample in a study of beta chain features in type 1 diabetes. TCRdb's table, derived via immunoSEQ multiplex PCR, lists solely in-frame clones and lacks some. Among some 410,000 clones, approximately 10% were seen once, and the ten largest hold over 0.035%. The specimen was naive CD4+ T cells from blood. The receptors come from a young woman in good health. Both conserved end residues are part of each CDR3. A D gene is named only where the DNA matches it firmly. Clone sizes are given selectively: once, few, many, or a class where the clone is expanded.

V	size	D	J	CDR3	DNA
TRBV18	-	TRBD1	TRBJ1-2	CASSPGQGASGYTF	TGTGCCAGCTCACCGGGACAGGGGGCGAGTGGCTACACCTTC
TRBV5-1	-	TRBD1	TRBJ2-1	CASSGLQGPEQFF	TGCGCCAGCAGCGGCCTACAGGGGCCTGAGCAGTTCTTC
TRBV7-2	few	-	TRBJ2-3	CASSFGGGLSTDTQYF	TGTGCCAGCAGCTTTGGGGGAGGCCTAAGCACAGATACGCAGTATTTT
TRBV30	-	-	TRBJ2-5	CAWKAPQLETQYF	TGTGCCTGGAAAGCCCCGCAGTTGGAGACCCAGTACTTC
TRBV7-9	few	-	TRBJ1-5	CASSLEPYQPQHF	TGTGCCAGCAGCTTAGAGCCGTATCAGCCCCAGCATTTT
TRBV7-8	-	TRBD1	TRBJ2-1	CASSLGQATYNEQFF	TGTGCCAGCAGCCTCGGACAGGCGACCTACAATGAGCAGTTCTTC
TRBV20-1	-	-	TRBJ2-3	CSAGPLDTQYF	TGCAGTGCGGGACCCTTGGATACGCAGTATTTT
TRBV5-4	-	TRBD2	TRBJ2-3	CASSQRGASTDTQYF	TGTGCCAGCAGCCAGCGGGGGGCCAGCACAGATACGCAGTATTTT
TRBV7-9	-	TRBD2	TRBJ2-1	CASSLTSGSGLDEQFF	TGTGCCAGCAGCTTGACTAGCGGGAGCGGGTTGGATGAGCAGTTCTTC
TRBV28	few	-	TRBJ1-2	CASSLHFGPSGYTF	TGTGCCAGCAGTTTGCACTTCGGGCCGTCTGGCTACACCTTC
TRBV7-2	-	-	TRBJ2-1	CASSLDGWYEQFF	TGTGCCAGCAGCTTAGATGGTTGGTATGAGCAGTTCTTC
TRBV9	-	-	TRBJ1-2	CASRDTGPRGYTF	TGTGCCAGCAGAGATACCGGCCCAAGGGGCTACACCTTC
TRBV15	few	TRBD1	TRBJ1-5	CATSRVDRRNQPQHF	TGTGCCACCAGCAGAGTGGACAGGCGTAATCAGCCCCAGCATTTT
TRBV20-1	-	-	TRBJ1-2	CSAKQGYGYTF	TGCAGTGCCAAACAAGGCTATGGCTACACCTTC
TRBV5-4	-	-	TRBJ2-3	CASSRDADTQYF	TGTGCCAGCAGCCGAGATGCAGATACGCAGTATTTT
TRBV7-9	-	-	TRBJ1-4	CASSPPSRPGEKLFF	TGTGCCAGCAGCCCCCCATCAAGGCCGGGTGAAAAACTGTTTTTT
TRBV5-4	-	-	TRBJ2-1	CASSLGQGWDEQFF	TGTGCCAGCAGCTTGGGGCAGGGGTGGGATGAGCAGTTCTTC
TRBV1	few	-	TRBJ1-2	CTSSLLAQGPRYGYTF	TGCACCAGCAGCCTCCTGGCCCAAGGACCTCGATATGGCTACACCTTC
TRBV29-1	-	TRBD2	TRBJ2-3	CSVDGGRGSTDTQYF	TGCAGCGTTGATGGTGGGCGGGGGTCCACAGATACGCAGTATTTT
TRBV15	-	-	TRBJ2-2	CATSGQVAANTGELFF	TGTGCCACCAGCGGGCAGGTGGCCGCGAACACCGGGGAGCTGTTTTTT
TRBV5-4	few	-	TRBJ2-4	CASSTGRVSSSNIQYF	TGTGCCAGCAGCACTGGGCGGGTCAGCTCGTCCAACATTCAGTACTTC
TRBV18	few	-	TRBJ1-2	CASSLPTGGYTF	TGTGCCAGCTCACTACCCACGGGAGGCTACACCTTC
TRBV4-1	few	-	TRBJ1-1	CASSQDGAGVTEAFF	TGCGCCAGCAGCCAAGACGGAGCCGGGGTCACTGAAGCTTTCTTT
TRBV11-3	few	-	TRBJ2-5	CASSLASSKETQYF	TGTGCCAGCAGCTTAGCCAGTTCTAAAGAGACCCAGTACTTC
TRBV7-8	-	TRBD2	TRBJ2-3	CASSLLVAGGPDTQYF	TGTGCCAGCAGCTTACTCGTAGCGGGGGGCCCAGATACGCAGTATTTT
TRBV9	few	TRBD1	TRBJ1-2	CASSGDRPNYGYTF	TGTGCCAGCAGTGGGGACAGGCCTAACTATGGCTACACCTTC
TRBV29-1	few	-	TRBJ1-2	CSVARGRDYGYTF	TGCAGCGTTGCCCGGGGGCGCGACTATGGCTACACCTTC
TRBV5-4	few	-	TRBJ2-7	CASSLLGLSYEQYF	TGTGCCAGCAGCTTGCTGGGACTGAGCTACGAGCAGTACTTC
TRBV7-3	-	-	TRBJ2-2	CASSLMAGELFF	TGTGCCAGCAGCTTAATGGCCGGGGAGCTGTTTTTT
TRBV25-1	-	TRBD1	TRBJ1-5	CASSGGQGMSHQPQHF	TGTGCCAGCAGTGGGGGACAGGGTATGTCCCATCAGCCCCAGCATTTT
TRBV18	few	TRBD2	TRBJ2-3	CASSPQRGLSDTQYF	TGTGCCAGCTCACCCCAGCGGGGGTTATCAGATACGCAGTATTTT
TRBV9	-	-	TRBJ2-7	CASSEGGNSYEQYF	TGTGCCAGCTCGGAAGGTGGAAACTCCTACGAGCAGTACTTC
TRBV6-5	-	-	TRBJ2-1	CASSYWEQFF	TGTGCCAGCAGTTACTGGGAGCAGTTCTTC
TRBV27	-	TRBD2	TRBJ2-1	CASSLSALLAGVGNEQFF	TGTGCCAGCAGTTTATCCGCCCTTTTAGCGGGAGTGGGCAATGAGCAGTTCTTC
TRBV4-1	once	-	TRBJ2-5	CASSQGFSETQYF	TGCGCCAGCAGCCAAGGTTTTTCGGAGACCCAGTACTTC
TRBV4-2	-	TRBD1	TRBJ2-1	CASSHRDRVNEQFF	TGTGCCAGCAGCCACCGGGACAGGGTAAATGAGCAGTTCTTC
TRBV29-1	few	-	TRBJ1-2	CSTTGQINYGYTF	TGCAGCACGACAGGTCAGATTAACTATGGCTACACCTTC
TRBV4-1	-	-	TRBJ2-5	CASSKGHLETQYF	TGCGCCAGCAGCAAGGGCCACCTAGAGACCCAGTACTTC
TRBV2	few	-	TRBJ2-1	CASKPRHNNEQFF	TGTGCCAGCAAACCCCGGCACAACAATGAGCAGTTCTTC
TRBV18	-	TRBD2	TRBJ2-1	CASSRDKGLAGGREQFF	TGTGCCAGCTCTCGAGACAAGGGACTAGCGGGAGGGCGTGAGCAGTTCTTC
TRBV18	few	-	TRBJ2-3	CASSPLSGSTDTQYF	TGTGCCAGCTCACCCTTGTCAGGGAGCACAGATACGCAGTATTTT
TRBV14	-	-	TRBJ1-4	CASSRLSYEKLFF	TGTGCCAGCAGCCGCCTAAGTTATGAAAAACTGTTTTTT
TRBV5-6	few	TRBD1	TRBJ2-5	CASSVDRGGETQYF	TGTGCCAGCAGCGTAGACAGGGGAGGAGAGACCCAGTACTTC
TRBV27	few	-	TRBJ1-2	CASTDTSHPYGYTF	TGTGCCAGCACCGACACTAGTCACCCCTATGGCTACACCTTC
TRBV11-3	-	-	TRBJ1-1	CASSPLITEAFF	TGTGCCAGCAGCCCCCTCATAACTGAAGCTTTCTTT
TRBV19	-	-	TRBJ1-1	CASSMLGVLEAFF	TGTGCCAGTAGTATGCTCGGGGTTCTTGAAGCTTTCTTT
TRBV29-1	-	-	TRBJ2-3	CSVDLNRDKSTDTQYF	TGCAGCGTTGATCTAAACCGGGACAAGTCAACAGATACGCAGTATTTT
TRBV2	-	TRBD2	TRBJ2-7	CASSGLAGTYEQYF	TGTGCCAGCAGTGGACTAGCGGGGACCTACGAGCAGTACTTC
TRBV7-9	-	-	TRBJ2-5	CASSLDAARFKETQYF	TGTGCCAGCAGCTTAGATGCGGCGAGGTTCAAGGAGACCCAGTACTTC
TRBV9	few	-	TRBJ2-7	CASSVDSYNYEQYF	TGTGCCAGCAGCGTCGACAGCTACAACTACGAGCAGTACTTC